A selection of T cell receptor beta chains follows, all from one sample in a study of shared T cell receptors in the human thymus. Sequenced by immunoSEQ multiplex PCR; TCRdb stores in-frame clones only, minus some. This sample has some 700,000 clones, with 88% found just once. The same sample was also studied in work on human thymus T cells.

Sample: thymocytes. The receptors here all came from a boy in the first two years of life with a congenital heart defect. CDR3s include the opening cysteine and the closing phenylalanine or tryptophan. D genes are given only for firm matches. Expanded clones are given a class, and other clones once, few, many or no size at all.

TRBV11-2	TRBD1	TRBJ2-2	.	CASSSQKDRGDRCPGELFF	TGTGCCAGCAGCTCTCAGAAGGACAGGGGGGATCGGTGCCCCGGGGAGCTGTTTTTT
TRBV9	.	TRBJ2-3	.	CASSVAMSTGTQYF	TGTGCCAGCAGCGTGGCGATGAGCACAGGTACGCAGTATTTT
TRBV27	TRBD1	TRBJ2-2	.	CASSRGLNTGELFF	TGTGCCAGCAGCAGGGGGTTGAACACCGGGGAGCTGTTTTTT
TRBV7-2	.	TRBJ1-5	once	CASSFQQGGQPQHF	TGTGCCAGCAGCTTTCAACAGGGTGGTCAGCCCCAGCATTTT
TRBV25-1	.	TRBJ1-5	few	CASRRREDQPQHF	TGTGCCAGCAGACGAAGGGAGGATCAGCCCCAGCATTTT
TRBV2	TRBD1	TRBJ2-7	.	CASRLGTDHYEQYF	TGTGCCAGCCGGCTAGGGACAGATCACTACGAGCAGTACTTC
TRBV4-1	TRBD2	TRBJ2-1	.	CASSQELSGSIHEQFF	TGCGCCAGCAGCCAAGAGCTCAGCGGGAGCATCCATGAGCAGTTCTTC
TRBV14	.	TRBJ1-2	.	CASSQGQVRHGYTF	TGTGCCAGCAGCCAAGGACAGGTTCGTCATGGCTACACCTTC
TRBV28	.	TRBJ1-5	.	CASSPRGGQPQHF	TGTGCCAGCAGCCCCAGGGGCGGACAGCCCCAGCATTTT
TRBV7-2	TRBD2	TRBJ2-7	once	CASSLFGLAVFDGAEQYF	TGTGCCAGCAGCTTATTCGGGCTAGCGGTTTTCGACGGAGCCGAGCAGTACTTC
TRBV19	TRBD2	TRBJ2-7	.	CASSRAGGRTSYEQYF	TGTGCCAGTAGTAGGGCGGGCGGGAGGACCTCCTACGAGCAGTACTTC
TRBV27	TRBD2	TRBJ2-1	.	CASSLTSGRRDPNEQFF	TGTGCCAGCAGTTTGACTAGCGGGAGGAGGGATCCCAATGAGCAGTTCTTC
TRBV5-1	TRBD1	TRBJ1-4	.	CASSLPEAGEGASATNEKLFF	TGCGCCAGCAGCTTGCCGGAAGCGGGGGAGGGGGCCAGTGCAACTAATGAAAAACTGTTTTTT
TRBV13	TRBD2	TRBJ2-1	.	CASSFGYIGGRDDEQFF	TGTGCCAGCAGCTTTGGTTATATTGGCGGGAGAGACGATGAGCAGTTCTTC
TRBV6-4	.	TRBJ2-1	.	CASKPLGGGENEQFF	TGTGCCAGCAAACCTCTGGGGGGAGGAGAGAATGAGCAGTTCTTC
TRBV4-3	TRBD2	TRBJ2-3	once	CASSQALGLAHTDTQYF	TGCGCCAGCAGCCAAGCCCTAGGACTAGCCCACACGGATACGCAGTATTTT
TRBV14	.	TRBJ2-3	.	CASSQGDKSTDTQYF	TGTGCCAGCAGCCAAGGGGACAAGTCGACAGATACGCAGTATTTT
TRBV30	.	TRBJ2-4	.	CAWIPGVPKNIQYF	TGTGCCTGGATACCAGGTGTTCCCAAAAACATTCAGTACTTC
TRBV7-2	TRBD2	TRBJ2-2	.	CASSSTTGLAGGFTGELFF	TGTGCCAGCAGCTCCACTACGGGACTAGCGGGAGGGTTCACCGGGGAGCTGTTTTTT
TRBV18	.	TRBJ2-7	.	CASSHFRGSYEQYF	TGTGCCAGCTCGCACTTCAGGGGTTCCTACGAGCAGTACTTC
TRBV29-1	.	TRBJ2-1	.	CSARLGGNNEQFF	TGCAGCGCCCGACTGGGCGGGAACAATGAGCAGTTCTTC
TRBV5-1	.	TRBJ2-7	.	CASRPLSGGHEQYF	TGCGCCAGCAGGCCCCTGAGTGGGGGCCACGAGCAGTACTTC
TRBV19	.	TRBJ2-3	.	CASSIVWATDTQYF	TGTGCCAGTAGTATAGTATGGGCCACAGATACGCAGTATTTT
TRBV29-1	TRBD1	TRBJ2-7	few	CSVNKGSRTGDEQYF	TGCAGCGTCAATAAGGGCAGTAGGACAGGAGACGAGCAGTACTTC